These 7 T cell receptor beta chains were all obtained from the same sample, sequenced in a study of CXCR3-negative and CXCR3-positive naive CD8 T cells. The TRB libraries of cDNA were built by UMI-labeled 5' RACE. No DNA is given; TCRdb re-called the 5' RACE reads and lists each CDR3 protein once. Its table records 20,000 to 30,000 distinct CDR3 sequences. The source material was naive CXCR3- CD8+ T cells from blood. Subset meaning: CD45RO-CCR7+CD27+CD95- naive CD8+ T cells lacking CXCR3 (TNR3-). The source of these receptors is a human donor in good health. Some clones in this sample may be carry-over from other donors' samples.

The J gene is TRBJ2-3, the V gene TRBV6-6. From germline, CDR1 is MNHNY and CDR2 SVGAGI (reference sequence). The CDR3 length is 15 residues. The CDR3 spells CASSYSTEITDTQYF.

The chain carries TRBV5-6 and TRBJ2-1; TCRdb gives TRBD2 as the D gene, but with no DNA this cannot be confirmed. CDR1 is SGHDT and CDR2 is YYEEEE in the germline V gene. There are 16 residues in the CDR3. The CDR3 reads CASSILAGGPYNEQFF.

The V gene is TRBV10-3, the J gene TRBJ2-3. The CDR3 is 13 amino acids. The germline V gene encodes CDR1 ENHRY and CDR2 SYGVKD. This CDR3 is CAISVDLTDTQYF.

The chain has TRBV7-2 and TRBJ2-5; the D call from TCRdb, TRBD1, cannot be confirmed without DNA. Germline CDR1 is SGHTA and CDR2 is FQGNSA. This CDR3 has 15 amino acids. The CDR3 sequence: CASSYAGTKGETQYF. The full variable domain, in which reference TRBV7-2 and TRBJ2-5 provide the parts outside the CDR3, is GAGVSQSPSNKVTEKGKDVELRCDPISGHTALYWYRQSLGQGLEFLIYFQGNSAPDKSGLPSDRFSAERTGGSVSTLTIQRTQQEDSAVYLCASSYAGTKGETQYFGPGTRLLVL.

The chain couples TRBV7-9 to TRBJ2-1; TCRdb indicates TRBD2, and absent DNA this call remains unverified. Germline V gene lookup returns CDR1 SEHNR and CDR2 FQNEAQ (reference sequence). The length of the CDR3 is 16 residues. The CDR3 loop reads CASSRAAGGHYNEQFF.

This sequence joins TRBV7-9 and TRBJ1-5; absent DNA, TCRdb's TRBD1 call cannot be checked. The CDR3 is made up of 17 amino acids. Per the germline V gene, CDR1 is SEHNR and CDR2 is FQNEAQ (reference sequence). The chain's CDR3 is CASSRLGDSDSNQPQHF.

The chain combines TRBV7-2 with TRBJ2-7; without DNA, the TCRdb call of TRBD1 cannot be checked. Looked up from germline, CDR1 is SGHTA and CDR2 is FQGNSA. The CDR3 totals 17 residues. CDR3 in amino acids: CASSSTPGQGKSYEQYF.